The 8 T cell receptor beta chains below all came from one sample that was sequenced in a study of blood T cell repertoires in COVID-19. Method: immunoSEQ multiplex PCR; TCRdb's copy keeps in-frame clones and lacks some. The sample includes about 400,000 clones, more than 80% of them seen just once. Sequencing was carried out using peripheral blood. The receptors shown here come from a woman aged 25 to 45 with active or convalescent COVID-19.

The gene calls are TRBV10-2 and TRBJ1-1; D possibly corresponds to TRBD1 (5 bases). V was cut by 6 bases and J by 0 bases, with 11 bases left in between. The CDR3 length is 14 residues. Germline CDR1 WSHSY, CDR2 SAAADI. CDR3 sequence reads: CASSSGLMNTEAFF. In DNA, the CDR3 is TGCGCCAGCAGCTCAGGGCTCATGAACACTGAAGCTTTCTTT.

V is TRBV19 and J is TRBJ2-2, with D uncertain. The CDR3 is made up of 13 amino acids. V was cut by 6 bases and J by 2 bases, with 7 bases left in between. Germline-derived CDR1 and CDR2 are LNHDA and SQIVND (reference sequence). The CDR3 nucleotides read TGTGCCAGTAGGCTATCTAACACCGGGGAGCTGTTTTTT. It yields the protein CASRLSNTGELFF.

This clone has just a few counts. This chain uses TRBV19 with TRBJ1-1; D may be TRBD1 (6 bases). Trimming shortened V by 3 bases and J by 4 bases, and 12 bases separated the two germline ends. The CDR3 spans 14 residues. CDR1 is LNHDA, CDR2 SQIVND, per germline (reference sequence). Here the CDR3 reads CASSMVQGGTEAFF. The CDR3 DNA reads TGTGCCAGTAGTATGGTACAGGGTGGCACTGAAGCTTTCTTT. Looking up the rest from reference TRBV19 and TRBJ1-1 gives the full variable domain: DGGITQSPKYLFRKEGQNVTLSCEQNLNHDAMYWYRQDPGQGLRLIYYSQIVNDFQKGDIAEGYSVSREKKESFPLTVTSAQKNPTAFYLCASSMVQGGTEAFFGQGTRLTVV.

This sequence joins TRBV9 and TRBJ2-3, with a weak D call TRBD2 (6 bases). Between the trimmed V and J ends, which lost 4 bases and 0 bases, there was a span of 15 bases. The CDR3 contains 16 residues. CDR1 and CDR2 from the germline V gene are SGDLS and YYNGEE. The CDR3 spells CASSFSSGSSTDTQYF. DNA of the CDR3: TGTGCCAGCAGCTTCAGTAGCGGATCTAGCACAGATACGCAGTATTTT.

J is TRBJ1-2 and V is TRBV2; TRBD1 agrees at 10 bases. The CDR3 is 16 residues long. The V gene's germline CDR1 is SNHLY and CDR2 FYNNEI. Trimming cost V 8 bases and J 5 bases; bases outside gene matches: 14. CDR3: CASPGTGESSWYGYTF. DNA for the CDR3: TGTGCCAGCCCTGGGACAGGGGAATCGTCGTGGTATGGCTACACCTTC.

The V call is TRBV12-3 or TRBV12-4, the J call TRBJ1-1, with D unresolved. V lost 6 bases to trimming and J lost 6 bases, with 14 bases between them. The CDR3 spans 13 residues. CDR3 bases: TGTGCCAGCAGCCCCGAGGGATCCGCTGAAGCTTTCTTT. Its protein product is CASSPEGSAEAFF.

The rearrangement uses TRBV5-6 and TRBJ2-5, with 8 bases aligning to TRBD1. V was pared by 2 bases and J by 4 bases, with 7 bases of the junction left unmatched. Germline loops: CDR1 SGHDT, CDR2 YYEEEE. The CDR3 extends over 15 amino acids. The CDR3 protein is CASSFLDRAGETQYF. CDR3 in DNA: TGTGCCAGCAGCTTCCTGGACAGGGCAGGAGAGACCCAGTACTTC.

The chain is built from TRBV6-1 and TRBJ2-5; tentative D call: TRBD2 (6 bases). V lost 1 base to trimming and J lost 5 bases, with 11 bases between them. CDR1 MNHNS and CDR2 SASEGT come from the germline V gene. The CDR3 contains 14 residues. CDR3 bases: TGTGCCAGCAGTGAAGGTGGAGGGTGGGAGACCCAGTACTTC. The encoded protein is CASSEGGGWETQYF.